This record concerns one T cell receptor beta chain sequence. Its antigen is undetermined. Other nucleotide sequences from this sample produce the same CDR3. This record comes from a study of shared clonotypes between healthy human individuals. On the study more broadly: Contributing individuals were a couple of females and a few males aged 18 to 49. For every donor, three CD4 naive, three CD4 memory, two CD8 naive and one CD8 memory plates were used.

Produced via immunoSEQ multiplex PCR; TCRdb's table is partial and in-frame only. This table holds about 2,500,000 clones, more than 90% found once. Study-wide results and caveats: Against clonotypes common to all four donors, non-shared ones had lower generation probabilities. Sampling was confined to blood; repertoires within tissues likely differ.

The CDR3 contains 12 residues. Trimming removed 0 bases at V and 7 bases at J, with 5 bases between. CDR1 is SGHDT and CDR2 is YYEEEE in the germline V gene. The sequence was obtained from a young man in good health. This chain connects TRBV5-6 to TRBJ2-1; D is undetermined. Sequencing was done on a sample of naive CD4+ T cells sorted from blood. Subset here: CD45RA+ positively selected. CDR3 sequence: CASSLAGNEQFF. CDR3 nucleotides: TGTGCCAGCAGCTTGGCCGGGAATGAGCAGTTCTTC.